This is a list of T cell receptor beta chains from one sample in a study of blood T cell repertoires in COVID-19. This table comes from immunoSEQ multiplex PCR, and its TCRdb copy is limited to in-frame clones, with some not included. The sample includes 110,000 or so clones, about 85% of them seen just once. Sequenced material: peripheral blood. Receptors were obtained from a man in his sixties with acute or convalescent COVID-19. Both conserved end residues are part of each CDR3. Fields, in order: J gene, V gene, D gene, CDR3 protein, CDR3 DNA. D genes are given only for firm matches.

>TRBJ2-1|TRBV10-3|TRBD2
CAISTGTSINEQFF
TGTGCCATCAGCACCGGGACTAGCATAAATGAGCAGTTCTTC
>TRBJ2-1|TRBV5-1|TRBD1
CASSFSGTDYNEQFF
TGCGCCAGCAGCTTCTCCGGGACAGACTACAATGAGCAGTTCTTC
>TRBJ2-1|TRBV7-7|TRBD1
CASSLIRQGPDEQFF
TGTGCCAGCAGCTTAATAAGACAGGGCCCGGATGAGCAGTTCTTC
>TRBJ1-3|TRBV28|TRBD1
CASSPGAGGSGNTIYF
TGTGCCAGCAGTCCCGGGGCAGGGGGCTCTGGAAACACCATATATTTT
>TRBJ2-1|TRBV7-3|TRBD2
CASSLIGTSGTEQFF
TGTGCCAGCAGCCTCATAGGGACTAGCGGGACTGAGCAGTTCTTC
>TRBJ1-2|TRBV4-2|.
CASSQVGQGNGYTF
TGTGCCAGCAGCCAAGTGGGCCAGGGGAATGGCTACACCTTC
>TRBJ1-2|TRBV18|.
CASSSRVGYTF
TGTGCCAGCTCATCCAGGGTCGGCTACACCTTC
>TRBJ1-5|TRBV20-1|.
CSASSAGNNQPQHF
TGCAGTGCTAGTTCCGCAGGGAACAATCAGCCCCAGCATTTT
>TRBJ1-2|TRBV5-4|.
CASTPSRGSGYTF
TGTGCCAGCACCCCGAGTAGGGGGTCGGGCTACACCTTC
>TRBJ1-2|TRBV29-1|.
CSVEDGGYTPPEDTF
TGCAGCGTTGAAGATGGCGGGTACACCCCTCCTGAAGACACCTTC
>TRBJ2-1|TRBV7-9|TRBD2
CASSSTGTSGRANEQFF
TGTGCCAGCAGCTCAACCGGGACTAGCGGGAGGGCCAATGAGCAGTTCTTC
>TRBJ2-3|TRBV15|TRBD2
CATSRDPAGADTQYF
TGTGCCACCAGCAGGGACCCAGCGGGAGCGGATACGCAGTATTTT
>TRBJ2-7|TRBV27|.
CASSYQGSPPYEQYF
TGTGCCAGCAGTTATCAGGGGTCCCCCCCCTACGAGCAGTACTTC
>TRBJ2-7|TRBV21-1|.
CASSKRGLASPLGCHEQYF
TGTGCCAGCAGCAAAAGGGGACTAGCAAGTCCCCTGGGTTGCCACGAGCAGTACTTC
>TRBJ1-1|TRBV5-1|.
CASSRGHRESMNTEAFF
TGCGCCAGCAGCAGGGGACACAGGGAAAGCATGAACACTGAAGCTTTCTTT
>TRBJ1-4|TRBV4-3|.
CASSQVEDEKLFF
TGCGCCAGCAGCCAAGTGGAGGACGAAAAACTGTTTTTT
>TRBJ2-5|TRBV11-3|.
CASSTDSQETQYF
TGTGCCAGCAGCACCGACAGCCAAGAGACCCAGTACTTC
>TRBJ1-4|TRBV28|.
CASSPGVAEKLFF
TGTGCCAGCAGCCCAGGGGTAGCTGAAAAACTGTTTTTT
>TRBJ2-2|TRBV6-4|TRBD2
CASSDRAGGPNTGELFF
TGTGCCAGCAGTGACCGAGCGGGGGGCCCGAACACCGGGGAGCTGTTTTTT
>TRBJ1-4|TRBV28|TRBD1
CASSLLGQGGHEKLFF
TGTGCCAGCAGTTTATTGGGACAGGGTGGGCATGAAAAACTGTTTTTT
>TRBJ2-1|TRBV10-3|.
CAISPSGTFDNEQFF
TGTGCCATCAGTCCGTCCGGGACATTCGACAATGAGCAGTTCTTC
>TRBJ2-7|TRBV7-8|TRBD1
CASSQQGQGAYEQYF
TGTGCCAGCAGCCAGCAGGGACAGGGGGCTTACGAGCAGTACTTC